One sample yielded the 19 T cell receptor beta chains listed below, sequenced in a study of brain T cells in children with intractable seizures. The repertoire was sequenced with immunoSEQ multiplex PCR; TCRdb's copy has only in-frame clones and lacks some. Of about 76,000 clones in the sample, about 93% were seen once. The sample here was peripheral blood, taken at surgery. These receptors came from a boy less than two years old with tuberous sclerosis and intractable seizures.

The chain carries TRBV6-5 and TRBJ2-2; D unclear. The V end lost 2 bases, the J end lost 6 bases, and 4 bases lay between the germline ends. The CDR3 extends over 12 amino acids. Germline CDR1 is MNHEY and CDR2 is SVGAGI. This chain's CDR3 is CASSYIPGELFF. The CDR3 DNA reads TGTGCCAGCAGTTACATACCCGGGGAGCTGTTTTTT.

This chain joins TRBV4-1 and TRBJ2-1; D possibly corresponds to TRBD2 (6 bases). CDR1 and CDR2 from the germline V gene are MGHRA and YSYEKL. The CDR3 loop spans 13 amino acids. Trimming pared 3 bases from V and 12 bases from J, leaving 15 bases between. CDR3 sequence reads: CASSQARLVGQFF. The CDR3 DNA is TGCGCCAGCAGCCAGGCCCGACTAGTCGGGCAGTTCTTC.

The chain has TRBV6-5 and TRBJ1-1; 7 positions agree with TRBD1. The germline gives CDR1 MNHEY, CDR2 SVGAGI. The CDR3 length is 14 residues. The ends lost 6 bases at V and 3 bases at J; junction bases unmatched: 7. The CDR3 loop reads CASRTGTADTEAFF. Here the CDR3 DNA reads TGTGCCAGCAGAACCGGGACAGCCGACACTGAAGCTTTCTTT.

This chain connects TRBV4-1 to TRBJ2-3, with D possibly being TRBD2 (5 bases). Germline-derived CDR1 and CDR2 are MGHRA and YSYEKL. Trimming pared 4 bases from V and 2 bases from J, leaving 16 bases between. The CDR3 sequence is 16 residues long. CDR3 sequence (DNA): TGCGCCAGCAGCCTTGTTTATAGCGTCTCCACAGATACGCAGTATTTT. Its protein product is CASSLVYSVSTDTQYF.

The gene calls are TRBV11-3 and TRBJ2-2, with 11 bases aligning to TRBD2. Germline lookup yields CDR1 SGHNT and CDR2 YENEEA. Losses at the gene ends were 2 bases for V and 7 bases for J; bases not matched to a gene: 6. This CDR3 comprises 16 residues. The CDR3 spells CASSLRLAGLDGELFF. The CDR3 DNA follows: TGTGCCAGCAGCTTAAGACTAGCGGGGTTGGACGGGGAGCTGTTTTTT.

This clone has just one count. CDR3 sequence: CASSSSRGYSNQPQHF. Written as DNA, the CDR3 is TGTGCCAGCAGCTCTAGTCGGGGCTATAGCAATCAGCCCCAGCATTTT. The gene calls are TRBV5-6 and TRBJ1-5; tentative D call: TRBD1 (5 bases). V shed 3 bases and J shed 0 bases, with 13 bases lying between them. Germline CDR1 reads SGHDT; CDR2 reads YYEEEE. The CDR3 is 16 residues long. The full variable domain, its missing parts supplied by reference TRBV5-6 and TRBJ1-5, is DAGVTQSPTHLIKTRGQQVTLRCSPKSGHDTVSWYQQALGQGPQFIFQYYEEEERQRGNFPDRFSGHQFPNYSSELNVNALLLGDSALYLCASSSSRGYSNQPQHFGDGTRLSIL.

The gene calls are TRBV4-1 and TRBJ2-2, with D unclear. Deletions cut 4 bases from V and 9 bases from J, with 15 bases between. The CDR3 consists of 14 residues. Germline CDR1 MGHRA, CDR2 YSYEKL. The CDR3: CASSPVNLNWELFF. In DNA form, the CDR3 reads TGCGCCAGCAGCCCCGTGAACCTGAATTGGGAGCTGTTTTTT.

A word on this clone: The junction departs from germline at one end; a sequencing error may be responsible. The chain employs TRBV7-7 and TRBJ2-1; D tentatively reads TRBD1 or TRBD2 (6 bases each). The CDR3 is 15 amino acids. Looked up from germline, CDR1 is SSHAT and CDR2 is FNYEAQ (reference sequence). The CDR3 bases are TGTGCTAGCAGCTTAGCGGTGTCGGGGGCGAATGAGCAGTTCTTC. Amino acid sequence: CASSLAVSGANEQFF.

This clone was seen a single time. V gene TRBV6-5 combines with J gene TRBJ1-2, with D perhaps TRBD1 (6 bases). The CDR3 consists of 14 residues. V lost 6 bases and J 5 bases, leaving 16 bases between the germline ends. Germline CDR1 MNHEY, CDR2 SVGAGI. CDR3 sequence: CASSLRGDKYGYTF. The CDR3 nucleotides are TGTGCCAGCAGCCTTAGGGGGGACAAGTATGGCTACACCTTC.

This chain uses TRBV7-3 with TRBJ2-1, with D perhaps matching TRBD2 (6 bases). CDR3 length equals 16 residues. Germline V gives CDR1 SGHTA, CDR2 FQGTGA. V was clipped by 1 base and J by 6 bases, with 16 bases between them. The CDR3 DNA sequence: TGTGCCAGCAGCTTAATTCTCACCGGGAGTCCCAATGAGCAGTTCTTC. This translates into CASSLILTGSPNEQFF.

The gene calls are TRBV27 and TRBJ2-3, with 10 nucleotides matching TRBD2. Germline CDR1 and CDR2: MNHEY and SMNVEV (reference sequence). The length of the CDR3 is 15 residues. The junction had 4 bases not matched to a gene; V was cut back by 5 bases and J by 2 bases. The CDR3 DNA reads as TGTGCCAGCAGTCCGGGACTAGCGAACACAGATACGCAGTATTTT. Translation gives CASSPGLANTDTQYF.

The chain has TRBV5-4 and TRBJ2-5, with D possibly matching TRBD2 (5 bases). V was shortened by 1 base and J by 9 bases, with 19 bases between the two germline ends. Germline CDR1 SGHNT, CDR2 YYREEE (reference sequence). This CDR3 region has 15 residues. The CDR3 spells CASSLRSRYQRAQYF. CDR3 bases: TGTGCCAGCAGCTTGAGATCCCGATATCAGAGGGCCCAGTACTTC.

The chain uses TRBV6-2 or TRBV6-3 and TRBJ2-5; D not certain. V shed 0 bases and J shed 5 bases, with 16 bases lying between them. The CDR3 covers 16 residues. Looked up from germline, CDR1 is MNHEY and CDR2 is SVGEGT. The CDR3 loop reads CASSYSRYPHPETQYF. As DNA, the CDR3 is TGTGCCAGCAGTTACTCGAGATATCCGCATCCGGAGACCCAGTACTTC.

This chain links TRBV7-3 with TRBJ2-3; TRBD2 is a possible D gene (6 bases). From germline, CDR1 is SGHTA and CDR2 FQGTGA. The CDR3 consists of 15 residues. Between the trimmed V and J ends, which lost 4 bases and 0 bases, there was a span of 11 bases. This chain's CDR3 is CASSSSGQSTDTQYF. The CDR3 bases are TGTGCCAGCAGCTCAAGCGGGCAGAGCACAGATACGCAGTATTTT.

Turning to this clone: One end of the junction does not line up with germline, which may come from a read error. The chain couples TRBV2 to TRBJ2-1; D is undetermined. Germline V gene data show CDR1 as SNHLY and CDR2 as FYNNEI. The CDR3 is 12 amino acids. As DNA, the CDR3 is TGTGCCAGCAGCGCCACCGGACCCCCTGGGATCTTC. It encodes CASSATGPPGIF.

This sequence joins TRBV7-9 and TRBJ2-3, with D perhaps TRBD1 (6 bases). The germline gives CDR1 SEHNR, CDR2 FQNEAQ (reference sequence). The CDR3 runs 16 residues. V was trimmed by 5 bases and J by 1 base, leaving 16 bases between them. The CDR3 coding sequence is TGTGCCAGCAGCCCTGGGGGCTTTGGGGGCACAGATACGCAGTATTTT. Translated, it gives CASSPGGFGGTDTQYF.

The chain couples TRBV7-9 to TRBJ1-2; no reliable D call. Germline V gene sequence: CDR1 SEHNR, CDR2 FQNEAQ (reference sequence). The CDR3 is 15 amino acids. V lost 1 base to trimming and J lost 4 bases, with 13 bases between them. The DNA of the CDR3 is TGTGCCAGCAGCTTAGGGTTGGGGTTCGGCTATGGCTACACCTTC. It is translated as CASSLGLGFGYGYTF.

The V call is TRBV9, the J call TRBJ2-3; D might be TRBD1 (5 bases). The CDR3 has 13 amino acids. Trimming took off 2 bases at V and 4 bases at J, with 8 bases between the two ends. From germline, CDR1 is SGDLS and CDR2 YYNGEE. In DNA form, the CDR3 reads TGTGCCAGCAGCGTCTTAGGGGCAGATACGCAGTATTTT. Residues: CASSVLGADTQYF.

This rearrangement joins TRBV12-3 or TRBV12-4 to TRBJ1-1; D unclear. The CDR3 totals 11 residues. Trimming took off 3 bases at V and 5 bases at J, with 4 bases between the two ends. CDR3 loop: CASSLGTEAFF. The CDR3 region has the DNA TGTGCCAGCAGTTTGGGGACTGAAGCTTTCTTT.